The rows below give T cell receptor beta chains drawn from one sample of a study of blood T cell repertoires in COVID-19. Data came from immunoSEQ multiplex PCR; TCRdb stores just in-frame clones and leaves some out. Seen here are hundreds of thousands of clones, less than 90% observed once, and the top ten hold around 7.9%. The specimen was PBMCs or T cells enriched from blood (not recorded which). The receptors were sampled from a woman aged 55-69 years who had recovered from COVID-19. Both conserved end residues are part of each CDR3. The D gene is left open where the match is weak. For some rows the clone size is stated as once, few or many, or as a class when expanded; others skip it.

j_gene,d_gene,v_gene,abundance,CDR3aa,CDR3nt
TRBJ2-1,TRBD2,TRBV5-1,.,CASSLNSGAGNEQFF,TGCGCCAGCAGCTTGAATAGCGGGGCGGGAAATGAGCAGTTCTTC
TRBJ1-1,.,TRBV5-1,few,CASSFTGNTEAFF,TGCGCCAGCAGCTTTACCGGGAACACTGAAGCTTTCTTT
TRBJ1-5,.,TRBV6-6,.,CASRDSGQNQPQHF,TGTGCCAGCAGGGACAGTGGGCAGAATCAGCCCCAGCATTTT
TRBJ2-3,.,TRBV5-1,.,CASSPGERADTQYF,TGCGCCAGCAGCCCAGGGGAACGAGCAGATACGCAGTATTTT
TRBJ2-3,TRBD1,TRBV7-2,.,CATTLDRGTDTQYF,TGTGCCACCACCCTGGACAGGGGGACAGATACGCAGTATTTT
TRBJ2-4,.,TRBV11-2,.,CASSRWGGVGNIQYF,TGTGCCAGCAGCCGGTGGGGCGGGGTTGGAAACATTCAGTACTTC
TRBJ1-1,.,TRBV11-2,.,CASSSRQLNTEAFF,TGTGCCAGCAGCTCACGACAGTTGAACACTGAAGCTTTCTTT
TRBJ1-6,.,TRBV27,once,CASRNIGQYNSPLHF,TGTGCCAGCCGAAACATAGGACAGTATAATTCACCCCTCCACTTT
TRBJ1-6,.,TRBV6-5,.,CASSWDGGVSPLHF,TGTGCCAGCAGTTGGGACGGAGGGGTCTCACCCCTCCACTTT
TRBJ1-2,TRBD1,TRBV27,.,CASSYDRGQRYGYTF,TGTGCCAGCAGTTACGACAGGGGGCAGAGGTATGGCTACACCTTC
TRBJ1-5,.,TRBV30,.,CAWSDWGGNQPQHF,TGTGCCTGGAGTGATTGGGGGGGCAATCAGCCCCAGCATTTT
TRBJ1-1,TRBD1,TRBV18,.,CASSTDRVTEAFF,TGTGCCAGCTCAACCGACAGGGTCACTGAAGCTTTCTTT
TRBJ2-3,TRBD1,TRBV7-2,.,CASSFGTGINTQYF,TGTGCCAGCAGCTTTGGGACAGGGATCAATACGCAGTATTTT
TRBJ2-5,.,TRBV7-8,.,CASSTGPRGYQETQYF,TGTGCCAGCAGCACAGGCCCAAGGGGGTACCAAGAGACCCAGTACTTC
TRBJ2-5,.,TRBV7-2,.,CASSLTGGGETQYF,TGTGCCAGCAGCTTAACGGGGGGCGGCGAGACCCAGTACTTC
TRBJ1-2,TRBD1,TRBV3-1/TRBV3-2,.,CASSPRDRGYGYTF,TGTGCCAGCAGCCCGCGGGACAGGGGGTATGGCTACACCTTC